This TCR beta chain was identified during a study of blood T cell repertoires in COVID-19. Turning to the study itself: Donors in the United States, Italy and Spain gave samples during acute or convalescent COVID-19. PBMCs, B-cell-depleted T cells, or T cells were the source of the cDNA or gDNA that made up the material.

Assay used: immunoSEQ multiplex PCR; TCRdb lists only in-frame clones, some missing. The sample holds nearly 250,000 clones; 70% to 90% are singletons and the top ten take over 0.85%. The CDR3 runs to 14 residues. Germline V gives CDR1 SEHNR, CDR2 FQNEAQ (reference sequence). Between the trimmed V and J ends, which lost 6 bases and 2 bases, there was a span of 10 bases. Exposed enrollees encountered a COVID-19 case at some point within 2 weeks before study entry. This TCR derives from a man aged 45-60 years who had been exposed to COVID-19. The sequencing sample was made of PBMCs or T cells enriched from blood (not recorded which). The chain uses TRBV7-9 and TRBJ1-4, with a possible D match to TRBD1 (6 bases). CDR3 in DNA: TGTGCCAGCAGACGTGGACAGACTAATGAAAAACTGTTTTTT. Amino acids: CASRRGQTNEKLFF.